This section outlines one TCR beta chain sequence together with its context. CDR3 length: 15 amino acids. The germline V gene encodes CDR1 MNHEY and CDR2 SVGAGI. Trimming took 2 bases from V and 5 from J, leaving 14 bases between them. Assay: immunoSEQ multiplex PCR; the TCRdb copy retains only in-frame clones and omits some. The data show tens of thousands of clones, with about 89% seen just once and around 0.43% held by the top ten. No patient had autoimmune disease or received systemic immunosuppression. This sample is part of a study of OX40 agonist ivuxolimab in advanced cancers. The specimen comprised CD4+ or CD8+ T cells sorted from blood, sampled in a trial of the OX40 agonist ivuxolimab. The TCR was taken from an adult with an advanced solid tumor such as melanoma, head and neck, liver or kidney cancer. The J gene is TRBJ2-3, the V gene TRBV6-5, with D perhaps matching TRBD1 or TRBD2 (7 bases each). The CDR3 reads CASSYIRGGKDTQYF. In DNA form, the CDR3 reads TGTGCCAGCAGTTACATCAGGGGGGGTAAAGATACGCAGTATTTT.